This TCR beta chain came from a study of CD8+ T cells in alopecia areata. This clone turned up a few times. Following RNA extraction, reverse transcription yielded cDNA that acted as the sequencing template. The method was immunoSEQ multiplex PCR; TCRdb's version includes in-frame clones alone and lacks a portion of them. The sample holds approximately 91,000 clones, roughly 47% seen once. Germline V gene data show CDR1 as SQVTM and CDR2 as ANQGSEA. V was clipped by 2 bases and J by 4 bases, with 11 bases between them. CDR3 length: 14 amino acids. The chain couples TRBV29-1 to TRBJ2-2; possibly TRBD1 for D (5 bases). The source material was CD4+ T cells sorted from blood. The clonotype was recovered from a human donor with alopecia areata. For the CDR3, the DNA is TGCAGCGTTGAAAGCCCAGGGTCCACCGGGGAGCTGTTTTTT. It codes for CSVESPGSTGELFF.